This T cell receptor (beta chain) comes out of a study of CD8 T cells in ankylosing spondylitis. Notes on the study in general: Peripheral blood held disease-linked clones only at relatively low frequency, and these were CD8+. Earlier reports found some motif variants in synovial fluid and blood in reactive arthritis. The study identified a TCR beta motif of several highly homologous variants that appeared characteristic of ankylosing spondylitis blood. Clones linked to disease were reported to show significant enrichment in matched ankylosing spondylitis synovial fluid.

Quantitative molecular-barcoded 5'-RACE generated the TCR beta libraries. One entry per CDR3 protein, called by TCRdb with MiXCR from the 5' RACE reads. The sample has about 540,000 distinct CDR3 sequences; approximately 11% are singletons. The V and J ends lost 4 bases and 2 bases respectively, with 15 bases between them. The CDR3 loop spans 15 amino acids. Germline V gene lookup returns CDR1 SNHLY and CDR2 FYNNEI. Notes on this clonotype: As yet, its antigen is unknown.

The chain uses TRBV2 and TRBJ2-7, with TRBD1 as a possible D gene (5 bases). Sequencing was done on a sample of blood, either unsorted or a sorted T cell fraction (not recorded which). This receptor was obtained from a male donor with ankylosing spondylitis. CDR3 sequence (DNA): TGTGCCAGCAGTGCTTCTCAGGGCCCACCCTACGAGCAGTACTTC. This codes for CASSASQGPPYEQYF.